The next 24 T cell receptor beta chains were all read from a single sample in a study of blood T cell repertoires in COVID-19. The table came from immunoSEQ multiplex PCR; TCRdb's copy has only in-frame clones and leaves some out. The sample records some 80,000 clones, more than 70% being singletons. The sample was peripheral blood. These receptors all come from a human donor in a cohort sampled during active COVID-19.

This clone was seen once. The rearrangement joins TRBV12-3 or TRBV12-4 to TRBJ1-6, with D maybe TRBD1 (5 bases). The CDR3 is 12 residues long. V was shortened by 6 bases and J by 13 bases, with 13 bases between the two germline ends. In DNA, the CDR3 is TGTGCCAGCAGCTCAACCAGGGTTCCCCTCCACTTT. It specifies CASSSTRVPLHF.

The table lists this clone with many counts. V gene TRBV14 combines with J gene TRBJ1-5, with D possibly matching TRBD1 (6 bases). The CDR3 contains 13 residues. Germline V gene data show CDR1 as SGHDN and CDR2 as FVKESK. V was pared by 1 base and J by 8 bases, with 9 bases between. For the CDR3, the DNA is TGTGCCAGCAGCCAAGGGTACAGGGAGCCCCAGCATTTT. It encodes CASSQGYREPQHF.

The CDR3 is CASSPPTSLAGVEQYF. The CDR3, as DNA: TGTGCCAGCAGCCCCCCAACCTCTCTAGCGGGAGTCGAGCAGTACTTC. This sequence joins TRBV3-1 (or the pseudogene TRBV3-2) and TRBJ2-7; 10 nucleotides agree with TRBD2. Germline CDR1 is LGHDT and CDR2 is YNNKEL (reference sequence). This CDR3 has 16 amino acids. J gave up 6 bases and V 4 bases, and 12 bases lay outside the gene matches.

This clone occurred a few times. The chain combines TRBV6-5 with TRBJ2-1, with TRBD1 as a possible D gene (6 bases). CDR1 and CDR2 (germline): MNHEY, SVGAGI. V shed 4 bases and J shed 1 base, with 11 bases lying between them. The CDR3 spans 15 residues. CDR3: CASSLQGISYNEQFF. CDR3 coding DNA: TGTGCCAGCAGTTTACAGGGTATTTCCTACAATGAGCAGTTCTTC.

The chain couples TRBV5-1 to TRBJ2-1; 9 bases are a match to TRBD1. CDR1 is SGHRS and CDR2 is YFSETQ in the germline V gene. The CDR3 runs to 16 residues. Germline trimming cut 0 bases from V and 3 bases from J; bases unmatched to any gene: 4. This CDR3 is CASSLGNRGLYNEQFF. CDR3 bases: TGCGCCAGCAGCTTGGGAAACAGGGGGCTCTACAATGAGCAGTTCTTC.

The gene calls are TRBV3-1 (or the pseudogene TRBV3-2) and TRBJ1-6; no firm D call. The CDR3 is 14 amino acids. V was cut by 2 bases and J by 7 bases, with 9 bases left in between. Germline V gene data show CDR1 as LGHDT and CDR2 as YNNKEL (reference sequence). The CDR3 DNA reads TGTGCCAGCAGCCAACAAGAGCTAAATTCACCCCTCCACTTT. Translated, it gives CASSQQELNSPLHF.

CDR3 nucleotide sequence: TGTGCTAGTGGTCTGATTGGGCTAAATCGTGGTGAGCAGTTCTTC. This translates into CASGLIGLNRGEQFF. This chain joins TRBV12-5 and TRBJ2-1; D remains unclear. Trimming removed 5 bases from V and 9 bases from J, with 20 bases in between. CDR1 and CDR2 from the germline V gene are LGHNT and FRNRAP. The CDR3 extends over 15 amino acids.

The chain links TRBV14 to TRBJ2-1, with TRBD1 matching 9 bases. The CDR3 has 16 amino acids. The J segment lost 8 bases and the V segment lost 4 bases, leaving 12 bases of the junction unmatched. From germline, CDR1 is SGHDN and CDR2 FVKESK. This chain's CDR3 is CASSPAPGQGTDEQFF. The CDR3 DNA is TGTGCCAGCAGCCCTGCTCCGGGACAGGGTACGGATGAGCAGTTCTTC. Based on the CDR3 plus reference TRBV14 and TRBJ2-1, the full variable domain is EAGVTQFPSHSVIEKGQTVTLRCDPISGHDNLYWYRRVMGKEIKFLLHFVKESKQDESGMPNNRFLAERTGGTYSTLKVQPAELEDSGVYFCASSPAPGQGTDEQFFGPGTRLTVL.

This chain links TRBV27 with TRBJ2-1, with D possibly TRBD2 on 5 matching bases. The CDR3 spans 13 residues. Deletions cut 5 bases from V and 7 bases from J, with 12 bases between. Germline CDR1 is MNHEY and CDR2 is SMNVEV (reference sequence). CDR3 loop: CASSTLRRNEQFF. The CDR3 nucleotides read TGTGCCAGCAGTACCCTCCGGAGGAATGAGCAGTTCTTC.

V is TRBV4-1 and J is TRBJ1-1; D is ambiguous. There are 17 residues in the CDR3. The germline gives CDR1 MGHRA, CDR2 YSYEKL. Trimming pared 3 bases from V and 8 bases from J, leaving 25 bases between. The CDR3 region has the DNA TGCGCCAGCAGCCACCCCGGTGCCCGACGGAGGTATGGGGAAGCTTTCTTT. Protein: CASSHPGARRRYGEAFF.

This chain links TRBV28 with TRBJ2-1, with D tentatively TRBD1 (5 bases). Trimming cost V 9 bases and J 3 bases, with 6 bases left between them. The CDR3 spans 11 residues. Germline V lookup: CDR1 MDHEN, CDR2 SYDVKM. CDR3 residues: CASRGYNEQFF. In nucleotides, the CDR3 is TGTGCCAGTAGGGGCTACAATGAGCAGTTCTTC.

This chain links TRBV7-3 with TRBJ2-2, with TRBD2 as a possible D gene (7 bases). This CDR3 region has 15 residues. V was clipped by 4 bases and J by 6 bases, with 15 bases between them. Germline values: CDR1 SGHTA, CDR2 FQGTGA. The CDR3 nucleotides read TGTGCCAGCAGCTCCCACCGGGGGGCGCCCGGGGAGCTGTTTTTT. Encoded protein: CASSSHRGAPGELFF.

This rearrangement joins TRBV12-3 or TRBV12-4 to TRBJ1-1; a possible D gene is TRBD1 (5 bases). The CDR3 totals 13 residues. Trimming left V 8 bases short and J 4 bases short, with 14 bases between. The CDR3 is CASHIGGGTEAFF. CDR3 DNA: TGTGCCAGCCATATCGGGGGAGGCACTGAAGCTTTCTTT.

The genes are TRBV5-4 and TRBJ2-2; D call uncertain. Trimming left V 0 bases short and J 3 bases short, with 12 bases between. The CDR3 runs to 16 residues. The germline V gene has CDR1 SGHNT and CDR2 YYREEE (reference sequence). The CDR3 protein is CASSLAMGADTGELFF. As DNA, the CDR3 is TGTGCCAGCAGCTTGGCCATGGGCGCAGACACCGGGGAGCTGTTTTTT.

The chain combines TRBV7-3 with TRBJ2-3; D perhaps matches TRBD2 (7 bases). The CDR3 runs to 14 residues. The germline V gene has CDR1 SGHTA and CDR2 FQGTGA. The V gene lost 3 bases and the J gene lost 4 bases, with 11 bases spanning the gap. The CDR3 DNA sequence: TGTGCCAGCAGCTTCGGGGGGCCTTCAGATACGCAGTATTTT. This encodes CASSFGGPSDTQYF.

The V call is TRBV9, the J call TRBJ2-3, with 15 nucleotides matching TRBD2. Per germline, CDR1 SGDLS and CDR2 YYNGEE. J lost 6 bases, V lost 4 bases, and 18 bases had no gene match. This CDR3 has 20 residues. DNA for the CDR3: TGTGCCAGCAGCCCGCGAACCGGGACAGGACTAGCGGGAGGGGTGGATACGCAGTATTTT. Translated, it gives CASSPRTGTGLAGGVDTQYF.

This clone was picked up one time. The chain couples TRBV7-6 to TRBJ2-5; 14 bases line up with TRBD2. The junction had 10 bases not matched to a gene; V was cut back by 6 bases and J by 4 bases. Germline V gives CDR1 SGHVS, CDR2 FNYEAQ. This CDR3 comprises 17 residues. The CDR3 sequence: CASSPRLAGGPRETQYF. DNA for the CDR3: TGTGCCAGCAGTCCCCGACTAGCGGGGGGGCCGAGAGAGACCCAGTACTTC.

The gene calls are TRBV7-8 and TRBJ2-5; D is perhaps TRBD2 (6 bases). The V end was cut by 2 bases, the J end by 3 bases, with 22 bases between. CDR1 is SGHVS, CDR2 FQNEAQ, per germline. The CDR3 spans 18 residues. The CDR3 region is CASSLLGLAPRGEETQYF. The CDR3 DNA reads as TGTGCCAGCAGCTTATTGGGCCTAGCGCCACGGGGTGAAGAGACCCAGTACTTC.

CDR3 bases: TGTGCCAGCAGTTACTCGGACAGGAAAGCTTTCTTT. It is translated as CASSYSDRKAFF. This sequence joins TRBV6-2 or TRBV6-3 and TRBJ1-1, with 7 bases fitting TRBD1. Germline CDR1 is MNHEY and CDR2 is SVGEGT. V trimming: 0 bases; J trimming: 9 bases; junction bases outside the gene matches: 1. The CDR3 extends over 12 amino acids.

The genes are TRBV14 and TRBJ2-3; 9 positions match TRBD2. With 2 bases clipped from V and 2 bases from J, the junction kept 8 bases outside the gene matches. Germline V CDR1 and CDR2: SGHDN, FVKESK. The CDR3 covers 17 residues. CDR3 nucleotide sequence: TGTGCCAGCAGCCAACCCCGCCGACTAGCGGACACAGATACGCAGTATTTT. Its protein is CASSQPRRLADTDTQYF.

This clone was observed a few times. The chain is built from TRBV19 and TRBJ1-5; 9 nucleotides align to TRBD1. The germline V gene encodes CDR1 LNHDA and CDR2 SQIVND (reference sequence). Unmatched junction bases numbered 10, after V lost 7 bases and J lost 3 bases. The CDR3 has 16 amino acids. In nucleotides, the CDR3 is TGTGCCAGTAAAACACAGGGGGCGGAGAACAATCAGCCCCAGCATTTT. Translated, it gives CASKTQGAENNQPQHF.

The rearrangement links TRBV27 to TRBJ2-1, with 7 positions matching TRBD2. CDR3 size: 15 residues. Germline V gene sequence: CDR1 MNHEY, CDR2 SMNVEV (reference sequence). Germline trimming cut 3 bases from V and 5 bases from J; bases unmatched to any gene: 7. CDR3 DNA: TGTGCCAGCAGTTTTTTTGCGGGGGTTAACAATGAGCAGTTCTTC. The encoded protein is CASSFFAGVNNEQFF.

This clone was seen a handful of times. The rearrangement links TRBV14 to TRBJ1-2, with D tentatively TRBD1 (5 bases). V dropped 4 bases and J dropped 4 bases, with 13 bases sitting between them. This CDR3 region has 14 residues. The germline V gene encodes CDR1 SGHDN and CDR2 FVKESK. Here the CDR3 DNA reads TGTGCCAGCAGCCCTCCGGGACTCAGCTATGGCTACACCTTC. It translates to CASSPPGLSYGYTF.

V is TRBV9 and J is TRBJ2-3; 7 bases align to TRBD1. Germline V gives CDR1 SGDLS, CDR2 YYNGEE. The J segment lost 1 base and the V segment lost 0 bases, leaving 11 bases of the junction unmatched. This CDR3 is 18 amino acids long. CDR3 region: CASSVDPMTGLGTDTQYF. The CDR3 DNA reads as TGTGCCAGCAGCGTAGACCCAATGACAGGGTTGGGCACAGATACGCAGTATTTT.